Included here is one T cell receptor beta chain sequence, with context. Many counts were recorded for this clonotype. Which antigen it targets is not known. No base-level quality is on record; no much larger clone is a single base apart. This specimen comes from a study of glioma-infiltrating T cells (dated by TCRdb to 2016 to 2017). In terms of the full investigation: TCR alpha- and beta-chain repertoires were sequenced from glioma tissue, non-neoplastic brain tissue and matched peripheral blood mononuclear cells. To gauge divergence between tissue and blood T-cell populations, every tissue-infiltrating repertoire was compared against the peripheral blood repertoire from the same patient. The paired cohort was made up of three low-grade glioma patients, 7 to 9 primary glioblastoma patients and three non-glioma patients who contributed non-neoplastic brain tissue.

TCR alpha and beta CDR3 regions were amplified with the iRepertoire nested amplicon-rescue multiplex PCR (arm-PCR) platform from RNA. The input for one-step reverse transcription and amplification was 100-400 ng of tissue mRNA or PBMC total RNA. After bead purification, a secondary multiplex PCR added Illumina adapters, and libraries were gel-purified between 200 and 400 bp. Internal 6-nucleotide barcodes were carried by the libraries and were used for demultiplexing. Sequencing of libraries was performed on an Illumina MiSeq with 2x220 or 2x250 nucleotide paired-end reads. In the authors' own workflow: Paired reads were merged with FLASH 1.2.11 and aligned to the GRCh37 human genome with BWA-MEM before extracting TRA and TRB reads. V and J assignment used an IMGT-derived reference of cassette sequences and CDR3 motifs that included pseudogenes. Three-frame translation of reads was performed, and productive CDR3s were defined as those with a C...FGXG motif and no stop codons. A clonotype was defined as a unique combination of a V-J cassette pair and a CDR3 amino acid sequence. Reads were filtered by Hamming distance, with the threshold set by the sequence error rate of each sample in mapped regions. TCRdb's own reprocessing of the public reads used fastp at Q25 and MiXCR and kept productive beta chains. Every entry covers one CDR3 protein and lists the most common genes and DNA from its rows. TCRdb assigned the V and J calls; the authors' analysis was not used. The sample has some 160,000 distinct CDR3 sequences on record, around 42% of them singletons. The leading ten clones occupy roughly 5.4% of the sample.

Broader findings and caveats from the paper: Small numbers underpinned the group comparisons: 8 or 9 glioblastoma patients, three low-grade glioma patients and three non-neoplastic patients. VJ-independent divergence between tissue and blood was lower than expected in non-neoplastic patients but higher than expected in all gliomas, particularly low-grade gliomas. Very few CDR3 sequences were found to be shared between tissue and blood, and this scarcity was attributed to high CDR3 diversity and limited sampling.

Trimming at the junction amounts to 3 bases on V and 5 bases on J, and the germline ends lie 19 bases apart. The germline V gene (reference sequence) provides CDR1 DFQATT and CDR2 SNEGSKA. The CDR3 runs 15 residues from the cysteine to the phenylalanine. The sequence is cut down to CDR3 DNA, 45 bases in frame from base 1. Rearrangement joined TRBV20-1 to TRBJ2-5, with the D gene call left open. The sequence came from a human donor with low-grade glioma or glioblastoma, undergoing nonglioma brain surgery, or in good health (not recorded which). Material for sequencing was glioma tissue, nonneoplastic brain tissue, or PBMCs (not recorded which). The DNA sequence follows: TGCAGTGCTAGGGGGAAGGAAGTAGTTGTCGAGACCCAGTACTTC. Its protein reads: CSARGKEVVVETQYF.